This T cell receptor beta chain was identified during a study of cytomegalovirus exposure and HLA in healthy donors. Overall study results and limits: Per published accounts, TCR beta sequences correctly predicted the HLA-A and HLA-B alleles of most subjects. A list of about 180 TCR beta chains associated with cytomegalovirus was given. Several of the most significant clusters were apparently associated with common viral pathogens in a later analysis. Follow-up analysis later connected one missense variant in DCLRE1C with trimming of TCR beta V- and J-genes.

Germline CDR1 SGHRS, CDR2 YFSETQ. Germline trimming cut 6 bases from V and 5 bases from J; bases unmatched to any gene: 13. The CDR3 is made up of 16 amino acids. About this clone: Its target is unknown.

PCR amplification relied on 60 Vbeta primers (plus 13 Jbeta primers). Using immunoSEQ multiplex PCR, the repertoire was profiled, and TCRdb retains in-frame clones only, with some absent. This repertoire includes tens of thousands of clones. This chain uses TRBV5-1 with TRBJ2-7; 11 positions match TRBD1. The sequence came from a woman between 55 and 75 years old in good health and CMV-seronegative. Material for sequencing was PBMCs. The CDR3 reads CASKSPAGQGADEQYF. DNA for the CDR3: TGCGCCAGCAAGTCCCCCGCAGGACAGGGGGCTGACGAGCAGTACTTC.